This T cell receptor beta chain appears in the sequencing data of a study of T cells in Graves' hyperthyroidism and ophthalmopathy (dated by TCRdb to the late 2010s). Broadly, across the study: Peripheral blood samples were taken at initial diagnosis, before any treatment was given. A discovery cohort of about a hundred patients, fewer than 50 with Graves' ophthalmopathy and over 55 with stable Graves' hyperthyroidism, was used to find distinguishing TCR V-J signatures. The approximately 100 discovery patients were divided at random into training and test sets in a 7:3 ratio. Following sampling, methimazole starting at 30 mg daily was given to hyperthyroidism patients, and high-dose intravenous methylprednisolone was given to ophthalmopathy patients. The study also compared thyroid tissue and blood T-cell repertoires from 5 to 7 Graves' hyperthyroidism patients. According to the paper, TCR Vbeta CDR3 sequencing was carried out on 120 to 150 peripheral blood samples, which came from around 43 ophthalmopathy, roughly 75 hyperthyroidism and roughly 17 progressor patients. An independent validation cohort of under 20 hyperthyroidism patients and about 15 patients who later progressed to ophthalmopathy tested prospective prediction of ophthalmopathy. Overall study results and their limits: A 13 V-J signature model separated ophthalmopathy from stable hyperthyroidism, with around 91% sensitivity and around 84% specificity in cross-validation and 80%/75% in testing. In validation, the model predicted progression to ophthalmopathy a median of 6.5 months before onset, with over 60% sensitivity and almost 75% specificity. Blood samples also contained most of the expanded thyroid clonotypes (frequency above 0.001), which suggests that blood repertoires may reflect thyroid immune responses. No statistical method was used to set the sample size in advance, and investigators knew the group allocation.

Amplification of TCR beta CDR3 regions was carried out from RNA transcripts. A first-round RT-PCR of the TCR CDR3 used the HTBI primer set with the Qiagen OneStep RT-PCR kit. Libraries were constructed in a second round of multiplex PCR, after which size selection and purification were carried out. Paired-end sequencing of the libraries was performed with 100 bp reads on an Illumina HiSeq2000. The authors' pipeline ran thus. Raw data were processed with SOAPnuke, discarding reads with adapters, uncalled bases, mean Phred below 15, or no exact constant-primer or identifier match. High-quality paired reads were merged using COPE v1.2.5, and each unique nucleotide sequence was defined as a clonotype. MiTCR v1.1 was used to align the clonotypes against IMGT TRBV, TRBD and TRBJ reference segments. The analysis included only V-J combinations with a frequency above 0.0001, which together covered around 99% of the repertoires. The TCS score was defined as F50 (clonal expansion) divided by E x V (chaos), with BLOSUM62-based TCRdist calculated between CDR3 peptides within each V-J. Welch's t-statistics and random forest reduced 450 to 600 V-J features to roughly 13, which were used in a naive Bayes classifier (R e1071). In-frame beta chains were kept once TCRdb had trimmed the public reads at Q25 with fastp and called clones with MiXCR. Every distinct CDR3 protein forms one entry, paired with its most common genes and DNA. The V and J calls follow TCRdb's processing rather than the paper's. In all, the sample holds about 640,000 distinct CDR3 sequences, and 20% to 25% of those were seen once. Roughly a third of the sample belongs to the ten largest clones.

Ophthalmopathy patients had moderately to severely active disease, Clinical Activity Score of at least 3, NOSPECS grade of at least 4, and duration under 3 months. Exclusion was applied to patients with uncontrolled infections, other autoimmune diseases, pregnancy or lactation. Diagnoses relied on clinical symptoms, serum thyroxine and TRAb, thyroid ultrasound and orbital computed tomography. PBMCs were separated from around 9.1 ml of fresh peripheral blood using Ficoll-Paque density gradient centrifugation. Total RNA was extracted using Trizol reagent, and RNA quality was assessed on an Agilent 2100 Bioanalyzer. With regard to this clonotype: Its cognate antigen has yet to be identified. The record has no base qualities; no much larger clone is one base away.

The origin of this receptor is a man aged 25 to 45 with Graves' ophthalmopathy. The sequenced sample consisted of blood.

The CDR3 in this case is CASSLAQTGIPEAFF. The nucleotide sequence reads as follows: TGCGCCAGCAGCTTGGCCCAGACAGGGATTCCTGAAGCTTTCTTT. The chain is encoded by TRBV5-1 joined to TRBJ1-1; TRBD1 matches 7 bases in the middle. CDR1 and CDR2 were assigned from the germline V gene as SGHRS and YFSETQ. Here V drops 0 bases and J drops 6 bases, and the junction holds 8 bases not matched to any gene. The CDR3 starts with the cysteine, ends with the phenylalanine, and has 15 residues. Only CDR3 DNA remains: 45 bases, in frame from the first base.